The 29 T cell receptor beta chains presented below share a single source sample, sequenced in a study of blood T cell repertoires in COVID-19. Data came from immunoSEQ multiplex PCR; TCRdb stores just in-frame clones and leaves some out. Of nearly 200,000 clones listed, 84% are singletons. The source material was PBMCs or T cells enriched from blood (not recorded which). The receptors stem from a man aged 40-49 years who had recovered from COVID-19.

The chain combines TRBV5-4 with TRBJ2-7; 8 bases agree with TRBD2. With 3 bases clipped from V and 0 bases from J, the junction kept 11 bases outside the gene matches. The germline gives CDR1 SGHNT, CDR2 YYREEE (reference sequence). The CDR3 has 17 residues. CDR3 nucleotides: TGTGCCAGCAGCTCCTCCCTACTAGCGGAAAGCTCCTACGAGCAGTACTTC. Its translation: CASSSSLLAESSYEQYF.

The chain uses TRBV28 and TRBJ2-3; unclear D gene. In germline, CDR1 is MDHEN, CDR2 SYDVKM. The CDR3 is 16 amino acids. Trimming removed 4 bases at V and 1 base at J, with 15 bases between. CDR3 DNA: TGTGCCAGCAGTTCACCCCGAATGGCTGGCACAGATACGCAGTATTTT. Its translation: CASSSPRMAGTDTQYF.

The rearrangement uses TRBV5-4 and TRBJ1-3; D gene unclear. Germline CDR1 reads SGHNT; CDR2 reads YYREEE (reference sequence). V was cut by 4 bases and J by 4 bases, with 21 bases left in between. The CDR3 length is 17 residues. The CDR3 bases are TGTGCCAGCAGCCGTTGGTCTTCCTTGGGCCCCGGAAACACCATATATTTT. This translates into CASSRWSSLGPGNTIYF. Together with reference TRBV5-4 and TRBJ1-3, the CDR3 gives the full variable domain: ETGVTQSPTHLIKTRGQQVTLRCSSQSGHNTVSWYQQALGQGPQFIFQYYREEENGRGNFPPRFSGLQFPNYSSELNVNALELDDSALYLCASSRWSSLGPGNTIYFGEGSWLTVV.

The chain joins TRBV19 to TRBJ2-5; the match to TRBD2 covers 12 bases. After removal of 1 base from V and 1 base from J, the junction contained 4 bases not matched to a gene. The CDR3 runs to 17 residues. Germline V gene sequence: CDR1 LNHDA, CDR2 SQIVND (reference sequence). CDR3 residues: CASSIGLAGGSQETQYF. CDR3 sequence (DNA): TGTGCCAGTAGTATAGGGCTAGCGGGGGGGTCCCAAGAGACCCAGTACTTC.

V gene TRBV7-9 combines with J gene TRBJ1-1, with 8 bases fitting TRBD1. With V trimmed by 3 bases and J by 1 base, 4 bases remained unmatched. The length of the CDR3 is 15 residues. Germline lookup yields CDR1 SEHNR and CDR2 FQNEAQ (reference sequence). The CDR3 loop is CASSFPGTGNTEAFF. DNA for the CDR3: TGTGCCAGCAGCTTTCCCGGGACAGGGAACACTGAAGCTTTCTTT.

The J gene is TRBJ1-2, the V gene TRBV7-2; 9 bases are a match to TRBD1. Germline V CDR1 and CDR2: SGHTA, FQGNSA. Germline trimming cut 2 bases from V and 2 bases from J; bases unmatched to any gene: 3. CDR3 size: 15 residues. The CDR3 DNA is TGTGCCAGCAGCTTAAATACAGGGGGCAACTATGGCTACACCTTC. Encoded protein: CASSLNTGGNYGYTF. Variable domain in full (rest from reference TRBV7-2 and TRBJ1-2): GAGVSQSPSNKVTEKGKDVELRCDPISGHTALYWYRQSLGQGLEFLIYFQGNSAPDKSGLPSDRFSAERTGGSVSTLTIQRTQQEDSAVYLCASSLNTGGNYGYTFGSGTRLTVV.

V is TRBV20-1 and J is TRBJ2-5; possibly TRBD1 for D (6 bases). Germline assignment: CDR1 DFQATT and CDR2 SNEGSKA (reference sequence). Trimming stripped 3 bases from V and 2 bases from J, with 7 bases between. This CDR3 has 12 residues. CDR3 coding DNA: TGCAGTGCTAGTGGACAGCAAGAGACCCAGTACTTC. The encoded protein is CSASGQQETQYF.

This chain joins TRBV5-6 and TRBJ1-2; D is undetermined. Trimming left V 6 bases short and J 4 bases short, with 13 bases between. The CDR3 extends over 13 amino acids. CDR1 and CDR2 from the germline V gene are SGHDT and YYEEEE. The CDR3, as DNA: TGTGCCAGCACCCGATCCGAGATCTATGGCTACACCTTC. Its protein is CASTRSEIYGYTF.

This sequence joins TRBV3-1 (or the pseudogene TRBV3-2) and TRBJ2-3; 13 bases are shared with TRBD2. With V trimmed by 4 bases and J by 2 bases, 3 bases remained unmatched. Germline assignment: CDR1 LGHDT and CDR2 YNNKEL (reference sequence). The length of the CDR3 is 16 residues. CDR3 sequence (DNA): TGTGCCAGCAGCCCGACTAGCGGGGGGCCCACAGATACGCAGTATTTT. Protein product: CASSPTSGGPTDTQYF.

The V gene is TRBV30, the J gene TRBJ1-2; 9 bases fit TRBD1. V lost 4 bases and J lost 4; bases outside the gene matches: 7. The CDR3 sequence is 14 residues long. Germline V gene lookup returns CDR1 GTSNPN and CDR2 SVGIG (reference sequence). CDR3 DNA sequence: TGTGCCTGGAATCGTGGACAGGGGACCTATGGCTACACCTTC. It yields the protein CAWNRGQGTYGYTF.

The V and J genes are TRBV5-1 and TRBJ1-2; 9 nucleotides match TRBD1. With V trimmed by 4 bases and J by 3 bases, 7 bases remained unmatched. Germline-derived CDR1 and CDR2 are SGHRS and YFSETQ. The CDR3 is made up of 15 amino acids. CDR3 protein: CASSMTGGVDYGYTF. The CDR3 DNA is TGCGCCAGCAGCATGACAGGGGGAGTCGACTATGGCTACACCTTC.

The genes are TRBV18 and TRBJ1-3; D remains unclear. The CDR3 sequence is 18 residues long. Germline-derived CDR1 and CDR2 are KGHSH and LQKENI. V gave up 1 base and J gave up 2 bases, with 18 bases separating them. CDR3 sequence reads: CASSPRVRVPHTGNTIYF. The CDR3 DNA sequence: TGTGCCAGCTCACCACGTGTGCGGGTCCCGCACACTGGAAACACCATATATTTT.

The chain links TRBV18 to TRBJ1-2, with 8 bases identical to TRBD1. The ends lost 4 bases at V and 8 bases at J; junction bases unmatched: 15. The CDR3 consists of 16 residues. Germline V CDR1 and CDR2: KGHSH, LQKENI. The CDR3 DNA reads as TGTGCCAGCTCACTTGGGACAGGACAGCTGGATAGAGGCTACACCTTC. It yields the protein CASSLGTGQLDRGYTF.

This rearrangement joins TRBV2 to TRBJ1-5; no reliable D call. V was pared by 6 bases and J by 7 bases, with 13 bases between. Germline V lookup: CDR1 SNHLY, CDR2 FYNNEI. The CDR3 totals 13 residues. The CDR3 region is CASRGGGVQPQHF. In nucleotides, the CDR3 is TGTGCCAGCAGGGGCGGCGGGGTGCAGCCCCAGCATTTT.

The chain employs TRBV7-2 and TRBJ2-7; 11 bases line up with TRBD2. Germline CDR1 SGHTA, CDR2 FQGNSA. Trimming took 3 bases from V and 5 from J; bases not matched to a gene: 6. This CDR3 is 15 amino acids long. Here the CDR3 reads CASSFPSGGIDEQYF. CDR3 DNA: TGTGCCAGCAGCTTCCCTAGCGGGGGGATCGACGAGCAGTACTTC.

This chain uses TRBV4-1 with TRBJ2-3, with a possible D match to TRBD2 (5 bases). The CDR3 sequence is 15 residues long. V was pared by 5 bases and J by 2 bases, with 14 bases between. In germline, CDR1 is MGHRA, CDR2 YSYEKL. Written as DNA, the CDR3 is TGCGCCAGCAGCTACCCGGGGATTCCCACAGATACGCAGTATTTT. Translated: CASSYPGIPTDTQYF.

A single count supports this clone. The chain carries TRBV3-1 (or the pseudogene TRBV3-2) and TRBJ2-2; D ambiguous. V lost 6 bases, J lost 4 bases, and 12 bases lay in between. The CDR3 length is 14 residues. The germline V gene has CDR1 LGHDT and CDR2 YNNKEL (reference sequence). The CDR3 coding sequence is TGTGCCAGCAGAGTCAACTCGTTCACCGGGGAGCTGTTTTTT. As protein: CASRVNSFTGELFF.

The CDR3 loop is CASSVGTDSTDTQYF. CDR3 nucleotides: TGTGCCAGCAGCGTAGGGACAGACAGCACAGATACGCAGTATTTT. The V gene is TRBV9, the J gene TRBJ2-3, with a tentative D call TRBD1 (6 bases). The V end was cut by 0 bases, the J end by 0 bases, with 8 bases between. The germline gives CDR1 SGDLS, CDR2 YYNGEE. This CDR3 is built from 15 residues.

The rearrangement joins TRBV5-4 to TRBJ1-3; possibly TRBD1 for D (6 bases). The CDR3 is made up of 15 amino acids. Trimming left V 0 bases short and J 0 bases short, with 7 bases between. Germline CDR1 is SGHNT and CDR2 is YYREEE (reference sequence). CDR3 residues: CASSLDRDSGNTIYF. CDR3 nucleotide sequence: TGTGCCAGCAGCTTGGACAGGGACTCTGGAAACACCATATATTTT. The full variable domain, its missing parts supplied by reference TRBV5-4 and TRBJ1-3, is ETGVTQSPTHLIKTRGQQVTLRCSSQSGHNTVSWYQQALGQGPQFIFQYYREEENGRGNFPPRFSGLQFPNYSSELNVNALELDDSALYLCASSLDRDSGNTIYFGEGSWLTVV.

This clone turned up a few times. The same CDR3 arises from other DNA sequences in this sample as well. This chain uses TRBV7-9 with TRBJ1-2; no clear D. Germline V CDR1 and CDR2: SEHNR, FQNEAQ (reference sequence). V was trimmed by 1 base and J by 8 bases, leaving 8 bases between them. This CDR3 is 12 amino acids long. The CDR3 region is CASSLDGRGYTF. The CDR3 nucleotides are TGTGCCAGCAGCTTAGATGGGAGAGGCTACACCTTC.

The chain's CDR3 is CASSGTGLNSPLHF. CDR3 coding DNA: TGTGCCAGCTCCGGGACAGGGCTTAATTCACCCCTCCACTTT. The chain uses TRBV6-4 and TRBJ1-6; 9 bases line up with TRBD1. CDR3 size: 14 residues. Germline V gene lookup returns CDR1 MRHNA and CDR2 SNTAGT. Trimming cost V 8 bases and J 6 bases; bases outside gene matches: 5.

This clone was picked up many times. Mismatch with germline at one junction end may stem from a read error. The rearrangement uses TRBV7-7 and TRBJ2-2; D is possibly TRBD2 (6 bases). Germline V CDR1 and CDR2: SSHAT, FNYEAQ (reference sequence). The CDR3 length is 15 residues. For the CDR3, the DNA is TGTGCTAGCAGCCCAACACGGGGGATCACCGGGGAGCTGTTTTTT. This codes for CASSPTRGITGELFF.

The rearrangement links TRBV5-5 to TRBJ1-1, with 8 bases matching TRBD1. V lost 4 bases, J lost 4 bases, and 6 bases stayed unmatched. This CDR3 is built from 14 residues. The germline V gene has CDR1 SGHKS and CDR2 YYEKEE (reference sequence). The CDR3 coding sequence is TGTGCCAGCAGCAACCGAGGACAGGGCACTGAAGCTTTCTTT. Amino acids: CASSNRGQGTEAFF.

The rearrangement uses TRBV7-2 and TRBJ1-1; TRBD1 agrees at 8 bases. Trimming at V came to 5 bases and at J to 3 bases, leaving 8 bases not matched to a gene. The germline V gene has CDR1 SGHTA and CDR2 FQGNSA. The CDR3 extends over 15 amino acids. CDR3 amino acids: CASSDRQGFDTEAFF. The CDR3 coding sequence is TGTGCCAGCAGCGACCGACAGGGGTTCGACACTGAAGCTTTCTTT. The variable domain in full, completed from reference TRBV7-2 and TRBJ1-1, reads GAGVSQSPSNKVTEKGKDVELRCDPISGHTALYWYRQSLGQGLEFLIYFQGNSAPDKSGLPSDRFSAERTGGSVSTLTIQRTQQEDSAVYLCASSDRQGFDTEAFFGQGTRLTVV.

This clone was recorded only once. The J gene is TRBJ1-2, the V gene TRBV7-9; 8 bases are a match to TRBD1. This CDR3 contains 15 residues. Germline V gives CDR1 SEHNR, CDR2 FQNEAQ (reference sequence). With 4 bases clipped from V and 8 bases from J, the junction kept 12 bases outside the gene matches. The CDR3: CASSSGQGLFRGYTF. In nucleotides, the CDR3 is TGTGCCAGCAGCTCAGGACAGGGACTATTTAGAGGCTACACCTTC.

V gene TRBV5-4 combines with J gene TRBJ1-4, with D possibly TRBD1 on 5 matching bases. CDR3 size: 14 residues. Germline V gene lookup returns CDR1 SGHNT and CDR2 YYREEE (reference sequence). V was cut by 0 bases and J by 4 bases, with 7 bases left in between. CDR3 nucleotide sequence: TGTGCCAGCAGCTTGGGACAGTTTAATGAAAAACTGTTTTTT. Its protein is CASSLGQFNEKLFF. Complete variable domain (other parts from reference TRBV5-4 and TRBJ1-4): ETGVTQSPTHLIKTRGQQVTLRCSSQSGHNTVSWYQQALGQGPQFIFQYYREEENGRGNFPPRFSGLQFPNYSSELNVNALELDDSALYLCASSLGQFNEKLFFGSGTQLSVL.

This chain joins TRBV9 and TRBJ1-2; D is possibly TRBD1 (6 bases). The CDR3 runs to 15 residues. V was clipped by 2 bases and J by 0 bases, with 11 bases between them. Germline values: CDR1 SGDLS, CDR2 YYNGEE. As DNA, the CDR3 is TGTGCCAGCAGCGTTTACAGGGAGTCTAACTATGGCTACACCTTC. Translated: CASSVYRESNYGYTF. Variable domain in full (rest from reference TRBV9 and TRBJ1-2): DSGVTQTPKHLITATGQRVTLRCSPRSGDLSVYWYQQSLDQGLQFLIQYYNGEERAKGNILERFSAQQFPDLHSELNLSSLELGDSALYFCASSVYRESNYGYTFGSGTRLTVV.

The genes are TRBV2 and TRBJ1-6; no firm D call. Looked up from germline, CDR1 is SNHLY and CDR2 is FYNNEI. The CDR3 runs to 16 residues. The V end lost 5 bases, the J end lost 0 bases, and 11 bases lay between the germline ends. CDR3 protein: CASSWGGSSYNSPLHF. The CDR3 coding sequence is TGTGCCAGCAGTTGGGGAGGAAGCTCCTATAATTCACCCCTCCACTTT.

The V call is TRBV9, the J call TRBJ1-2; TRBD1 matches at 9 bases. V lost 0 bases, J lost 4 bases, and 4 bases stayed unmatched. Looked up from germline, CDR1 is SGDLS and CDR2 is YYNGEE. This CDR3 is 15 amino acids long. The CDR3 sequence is CASSVGGTGFYGYTF. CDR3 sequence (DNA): TGTGCCAGCAGCGTAGGTGGGACAGGGTTCTATGGCTACACCTTC.